Sequencing of this TCR beta chain was carried out in a study of blood T cell repertoires in COVID-19. The protocol was immunoSEQ multiplex PCR, while the TCRdb copy is restricted to in-frame clones and leaves out a portion. Among hundreds of thousands of clones listed, 82% were seen once. Germline lookup yields CDR1 SEHNR and CDR2 FQNEAQ (reference sequence). This CDR3 is built from 13 residues. Regarding this clone: Mismatch with germline at one junction end may stem from a read error.

The TCR comes from a man aged 40-49 years who had been exposed to COVID-19. The chain recombines TRBV7-9 with TRBJ1-1; possible D gene TRBD1, 6 bases. Source material: PBMCs or T cells enriched from blood (not recorded which). CDR3 region: CASILNQGQEAFF. Written as DNA, the CDR3 is TGTGCCAGCATCTTAAACCAAGGACAGGAAGCTTTCTTT.